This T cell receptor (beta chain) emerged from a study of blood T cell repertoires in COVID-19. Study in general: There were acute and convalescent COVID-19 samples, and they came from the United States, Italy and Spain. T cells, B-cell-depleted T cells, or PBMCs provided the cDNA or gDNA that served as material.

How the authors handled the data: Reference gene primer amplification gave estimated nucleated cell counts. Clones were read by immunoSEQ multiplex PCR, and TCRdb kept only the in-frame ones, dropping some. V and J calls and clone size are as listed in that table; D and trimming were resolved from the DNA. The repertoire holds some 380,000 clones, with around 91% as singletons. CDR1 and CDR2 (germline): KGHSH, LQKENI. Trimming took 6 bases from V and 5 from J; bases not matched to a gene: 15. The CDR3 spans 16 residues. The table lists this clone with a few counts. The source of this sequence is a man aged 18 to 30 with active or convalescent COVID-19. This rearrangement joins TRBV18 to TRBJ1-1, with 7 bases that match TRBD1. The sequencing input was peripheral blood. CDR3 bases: TGTGCCAGCTCGACGCGGGACAGCCTAAGGAGGACTGAAGCTTTCTTT. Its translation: CASSTRDSLRRTEAFF.